Below, 4 T cell receptor beta chains from the same sample are listed, as sequenced in a study of T cells of healthy individuals. TCRdb used MiXCR to reprocess the 5' RACE reads, holding one entry per CDR3 protein. This repertoire shows 53,000 or so distinct CDR3 sequences, over 12% found once; its top ten account for roughly 15%. The receptors shown here come from a human donor in good health.

This clonotype was observed at least ten times. CDR3 sequence (DNA): TGTGCCAGCAGTAAGTGGGACGGCTCGAACACTGAAGCTTTCTTT. Its translation is CASSKWDGSNTEAFF. The gene calls are TRBV6-5 and TRBJ1-1, with D maybe TRBD1 (5 bases). The CDR3 is made up of 15 amino acids. Per germline, CDR1 MNHEY and CDR2 SVGAGI. Trimming shortened V by 5 bases and J by 1 base, and 14 bases separated the two germline ends.

In this sample, this clonotype turned up a few times. The chain is built from TRBV7-9 and TRBJ2-3; D is uncertain. Trimming stripped 3 bases from V and 6 bases from J, with 16 bases between. Germline assignment: CDR1 SEHNR and CDR2 FQNEAQ (reference sequence). The length of the CDR3 is 15 residues. The CDR3 DNA sequence: TGTGCCAGCAGCTTGGGCTCCCCTGGATTGGATACGCAGTATTTT. It is translated as CASSLGSPGLDTQYF.

This clonotype was recorded many times. The J gene is TRBJ2-1, the V gene TRBV29-1; D uncertain. Germline CDR1 SQVTM, CDR2 ANQGSEA. V was pared by 4 bases and J by 1 base, with 5 bases between. The CDR3 has 12 amino acids. CDR3 sequence reads: CSVGTSYNEQFF. DNA for the CDR3: TGCAGCGTTGGAACTTCCTACAATGAGCAGTTCTTC.

This clonotype has ten or more counts. The rearrangement joins TRBV10-3 to TRBJ2-3; 10 bases align to TRBD2. Germline loops: CDR1 ENHRY, CDR2 SYGVKD. V gave up 11 bases and J gave up 0 bases; unmatched junction bases: 8. CDR3 length: 15 residues. CDR3 in DNA: TGTGCCGTCTCCTTTAGCGGGGGGAGCACAGATACGCAGTATTTT. This codes for CAVSFSGGSTDTQYF.